These T cell receptor beta chains were read from a single sample in a study of blood T cell repertoires in COVID-19. The data were produced by immunoSEQ multiplex PCR, yet TCRdb's version contains in-frame clones alone and is incomplete. The data show roughly 200,000 clones, 75% to 90% seen once. The sample taken for sequencing was PBMCs or T cells enriched from blood (not recorded which). These receptors were collected from a man between 25 and 39 years old who had recovered from COVID-19. Both conserved end residues are trimmed from each CDR3. A D gene is named only where the DNA matches it firmly. The size of a clone is reported for some rows only, either as once, few or many, or as a class for expanded clones.

>TRBV30|TRBJ2-7|-|-
AASGFTDYEQY
>TRBV5-1|TRBJ2-1|-|-
ASSRGPTRLDEQF
>TRBV11-2|TRBJ2-7|-|-
ASSLNQGSYEQY
>TRBV18|TRBJ2-1|-|TRBD2
ASSPIAGDYNEQF
>TRBV7-2|TRBJ1-1|-|-
ASSLDWGGNTEAF
>TRBV6-5|TRBJ2-7|few|TRBD1
ASSYSGTGPYEQY
>TRBV7-9|TRBJ2-2|few|-
ASSPWWLENTGELF
>TRBV30|TRBJ2-1|-|-
AWNHGTSGWPYNEQF
>TRBV11-2|TRBJ1-1|-|TRBD1
ASVSGGSDTEAF
>TRBV7-2|TRBJ1-2|once|-
ASSLDWWGQGYGYT
>TRBV6-4|TRBJ2-1|few|TRBD2
ASSLTSGANEQF
>TRBV5-1|TRBJ2-5|-|TRBD2
ASSAGLAAETQY
>TRBV7-2|TRBJ1-2|once|-
ASSLAGDLHGYT
>TRBV15|TRBJ1-2|-|TRBD1
ATSRGQGPAYGYT
>TRBV3-1/TRBV3-2|TRBJ2-3|-|TRBD1
ASSRRKTGDTDTQY
>TRBV6-2/TRBV6-3|TRBJ2-7|-|-
ASSNRNEQY
>TRBV10-2|TRBJ2-7|-|-
ASSTRGHEQY
>TRBV6-1|TRBJ1-2|-|-
ASSEDRQFFGINYGYT
>TRBV7-2|TRBJ2-6|-|TRBD2
ASSLNGLATAGANVLT
>TRBV4-3|TRBJ1-2|-|-
ASSQSGYGYT
>TRBV30|TRBJ1-1|-|-
AWSGGKGTEAF
>TRBV29-1|TRBJ1-2|-|-
SVEGGYYGYT
>TRBV5-4|TRBJ2-7|-|-
ASSWGPGGSYEQY
>TRBV11-2|TRBJ1-4|-|-
ASSPLTGYNEKLF
>TRBV20-1|TRBJ2-5|-|-
SAAEEETQY
>TRBV24-1|TRBJ2-1|-|TRBD2
ATSAGDNEQF
>TRBV2|TRBJ1-6|-|TRBD1
ASSAEGANSPLH
>TRBV27|TRBJ2-7|-|TRBD2
ASSLLRTSSEQY
>TRBV18|TRBJ2-7|once|TRBD1
ASSPPTGTGGGYEQY
>TRBV4-2|TRBJ1-1|few|TRBD1
ASSHDVLGTGYSNTEAF
>TRBV5-1|TRBJ2-1|-|TRBD1
ASSFTGGGNEQF
>TRBV27|TRBJ1-1|-|TRBD1
ASTSTRQGSTEAF
>TRBV18|TRBJ1-1|-|-
ASSRGTTNTEAF
>TRBV10-3|TRBJ2-7|once|TRBD2
AIKAGASSYEQY
>TRBV24-1|TRBJ2-6|-|TRBD1
ATSVGGQGPGANVLT
>TRBV29-1|TRBJ2-2|-|TRBD2
SVVPSGTGELF
>TRBV9|TRBJ2-3|-|TRBD2
ASSVGAGGGVITDTQY
>TRBV29-1|TRBJ2-1|once|-
SVEVRGTSSYNEQF
>TRBV24-1|TRBJ2-5|-|TRBD2
ATSDSTSGGLRGTQY
>TRBV7-2|TRBJ2-3|-|TRBD2
ASSSGLAGNTDTQY
>TRBV19|TRBJ1-5|-|TRBD1
ASSIVQTGVSNQPQH
>TRBV5-5|TRBJ1-1|-|TRBD1
ASSLEGAVGAF
>TRBV5-4|TRBJ2-6|-|TRBD1
ASSLPGQGLHSGANVLT
>TRBV9|TRBJ1-1|-|TRBD1
ASSVEGQALMNTEAF
>TRBV18|TRBJ2-5|-|TRBD2
ASSLTSGGHTVGGTQY
>TRBV11-2|TRBJ2-1|-|TRBD2
ASSLVFGLAGGYNEQF
>TRBV15|TRBJ2-7|-|-
ATSSTGINEQY
>TRBV30|TRBJ1-2|-|-
AWSHDYGYT
>TRBV4-2|TRBJ1-1|-|-
ASSRKDKRWNTEAF
>TRBV7-2|TRBJ2-2|-|TRBD2
ASSLISGGSNTGELF
>TRBV2|TRBJ1-2|once|TRBD1
ASSVSQGAVNYGYT